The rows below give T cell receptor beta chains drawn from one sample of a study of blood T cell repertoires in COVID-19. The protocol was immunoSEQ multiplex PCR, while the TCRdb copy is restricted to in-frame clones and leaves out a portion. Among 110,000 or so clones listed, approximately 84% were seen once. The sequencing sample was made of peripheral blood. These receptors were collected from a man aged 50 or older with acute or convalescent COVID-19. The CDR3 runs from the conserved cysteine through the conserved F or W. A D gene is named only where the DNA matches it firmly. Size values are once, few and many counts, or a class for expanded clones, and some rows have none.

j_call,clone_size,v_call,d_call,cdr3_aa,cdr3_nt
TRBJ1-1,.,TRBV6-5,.,CASFRPGANTEAFF,TGTGCCAGTTTCAGGCCAGGGGCGAACACTGAAGCTTTCTTT
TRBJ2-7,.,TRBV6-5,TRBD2,CASSPRTSVGREQYF,TGTGCCAGCAGCCCAAGGACTAGCGTCGGCCGCGAGCAGTACTTC
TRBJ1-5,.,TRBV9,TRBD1,CASSVTGGLQPQHF,TGTGCCAGCAGCGTCACAGGGGGCTTACAGCCCCAGCATTTT
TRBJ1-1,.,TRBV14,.,CASSQSVQAAEAFF,TGTGCCAGCAGCCAATCTGTACAGGCAGCTGAAGCTTTCTTT
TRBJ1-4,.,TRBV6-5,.,CASSRGNEKLFF,TGTGCCAGCAGCCGAGGGAATGAAAAACTGTTTTTT
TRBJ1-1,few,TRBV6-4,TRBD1,CASRIGQGRRDTEAFF,TGTGCCAGCAGGATAGGACAGGGAAGAAGGGACACTGAAGCTTTCTTT
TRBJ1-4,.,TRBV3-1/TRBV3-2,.,CASSRGGMDEKLFF,TGTGCCAGCAGCCGCGGGGGCATGGATGAAAAACTGTTTTTT
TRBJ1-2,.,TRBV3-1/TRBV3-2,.,CASSQPTGKSGYTF,TGTGCCAGCAGCCAACCTACAGGGAAAAGTGGCTACACCTTC
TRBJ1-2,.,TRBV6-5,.,CASSPKEGLGYTF,TGTGCCAGCAGTCCTAAGGAGGGTTTGGGCTACACCTTC
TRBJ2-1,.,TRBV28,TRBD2,CATRLAGAAYNEQFF,TGTGCCACCCGACTAGCGGGGGCCGCGTACAATGAGCAGTTCTTC
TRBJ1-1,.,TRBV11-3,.,CASSRTGTEAFF,TGTGCCAGCAGCCGAACAGGGACTGAAGCTTTCTTT
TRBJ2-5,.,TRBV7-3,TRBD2,CASSISGLPGQETQYF,TGTGCCAGCAGCATTAGCGGGCTACCGGGCCAAGAGACCCAGTACTTC
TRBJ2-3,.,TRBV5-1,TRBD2,CASSAGGAYTDTQYF,TGCGCCAGCAGCGCCGGGGGGGCCTACACAGATACGCAGTATTTT
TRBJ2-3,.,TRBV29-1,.,CSAKGLTSTDTQYF,TGCAGCGCTAAGGGACTTACCAGCACAGATACGCAGTATTTT
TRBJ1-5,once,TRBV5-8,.,CASSAWTAKGQPQHF,TGTGCCAGCAGCGCGTGGACAGCAAAAGGGCAGCCCCAGCATTTT
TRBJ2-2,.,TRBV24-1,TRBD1,CATSQGAYTGELFF,TGTGCCACCAGCCAGGGGGCTTACACCGGGGAGCTGTTTTTT
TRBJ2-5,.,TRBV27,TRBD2,CAVRKAGGTQETQYF,TGTGCCGTGAGAAAAGCGGGGGGTACCCAAGAGACCCAGTACTTC
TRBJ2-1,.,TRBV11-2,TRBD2,CASSPTSGGAGNEQFF,TGTGCCAGCAGCCCTACTAGCGGGGGGGCCGGCAATGAGCAGTTCTTC
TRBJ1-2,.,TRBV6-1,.,CASSEAAGRGYGYTF,TGTGCCAGCAGTGAAGCGGCGGGGCGCGGATATGGCTACACCTTC
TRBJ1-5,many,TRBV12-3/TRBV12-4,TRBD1,CASSRQGGQPQHF,TGTGCCAGCAGTAGACAGGGGGGTCAGCCCCAGCATTTT
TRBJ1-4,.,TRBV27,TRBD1,CASSSPGQLNEKLFF,TGTGCCAGCAGTTCCCCGGGACAGTTAAATGAAAAACTGTTTTTT
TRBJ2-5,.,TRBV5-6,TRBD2,CASSPLSSGGYPQETQYF,TGTGCCAGCAGCCCTCTGAGTAGCGGGGGGTATCCCCAAGAGACCCAGTACTTC
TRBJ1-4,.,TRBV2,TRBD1,CASSEEQGELTNEKLFF,TGTGCCAGCAGTGAAGAACAGGGGGAGTTGACTAATGAAAAACTGTTTTTT
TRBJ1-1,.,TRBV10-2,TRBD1,CASSLNRDRDYEAFF,TGCGCCAGCAGTCTCAATCGGGACAGGGATTATGAAGCTTTCTTT
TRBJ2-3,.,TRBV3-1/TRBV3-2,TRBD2,CASSRTLAARTDTQYF,TGTGCCAGCAGCCGTACACTAGCGGCTCGCACAGATACGCAGTATTTT
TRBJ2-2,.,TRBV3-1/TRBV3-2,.,CASSQDSSLYTGELFF,TGTGCCAGCAGCCAAGATAGTAGCTTATACACCGGGGAGCTGTTTTTT
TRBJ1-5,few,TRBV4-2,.,CASSQGNREYVQPQHF,TGTGCCAGCAGCCAGGGAAACCGGGAGTACGTTCAGCCCCAGCATTTT
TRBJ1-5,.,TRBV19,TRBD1,CASSPPPGQYSNQPQHF,TGTGCCAGTAGTCCTCCCCCGGGACAGTATAGCAATCAGCCCCAGCATTTT
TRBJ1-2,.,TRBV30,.,CAWNGGIYGYTF,TGTGCCTGGAATGGGGGGATCTATGGCTACACCTTC
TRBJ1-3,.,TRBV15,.,CATSRDRGSGNTIYF,TGTGCCACCAGCAGAGATCGGGGATCTGGAAACACCATATATTTT
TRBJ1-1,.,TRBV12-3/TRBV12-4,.,CASRFGGNTEAFF,TGTGCCAGCAGGTTTGGCGGGAACACTGAAGCTTTCTTT
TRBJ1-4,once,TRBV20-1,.,CSASTEATNEKLFF,TGCAGTGCTAGTACAGAAGCAACTAATGAAAAACTGTTTTTT
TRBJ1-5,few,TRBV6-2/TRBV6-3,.,CASSYRGNGIQPQHF,TGTGCCAGCAGTTACCGAGGGAATGGGATTCAGCCCCAGCATTTT
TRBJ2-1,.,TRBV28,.,CASSSDSLSYNEQFF,TGTGCCAGCAGTTCGGACAGCCTATCCTACAATGAGCAGTTCTTC
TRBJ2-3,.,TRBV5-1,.,CASSVGGTQYF,TGCGCCAGCAGCGTTGGGGGGACGCAGTATTTT
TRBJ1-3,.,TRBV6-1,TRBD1,CASGDRGSGNTIYF,TGTGCCAGCGGTGACAGGGGCTCTGGAAACACCATATATTTT
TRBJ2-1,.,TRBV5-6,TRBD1,CASSYGTGSSYNEQFF,TGTGCCAGCAGCTACGGGACAGGGAGCTCCTACAATGAGCAGTTCTTC
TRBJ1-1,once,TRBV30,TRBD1,CAWRGTGGADTEAFF,TGTGCCTGGAGAGGGACAGGAGGGGCCGACACTGAAGCTTTCTTT
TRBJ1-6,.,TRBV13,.,CASSLSMSSNSPLHF,TGTGCCAGCAGCTTATCCATGTCCAGTAATTCACCCCTCCACTTT
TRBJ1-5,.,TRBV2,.,CASADPEGPQHF,TGTGCCAGCGCGGACCCGGAGGGGCCCCAGCATTTT